Listed here are 15 T cell receptor beta chains from one sample, sequenced in a study of blood T cell repertoires in COVID-19. Some clones are missing from TCRdb's copy, which holds only in-frame ones; the method was immunoSEQ multiplex PCR. The sample carries 200,000 to 300,000 clones, 75% to 85% recorded once. What was sequenced was peripheral blood. Every receptor here comes from a woman between 70 and 85 years old with acute or convalescent COVID-19.

The chain is built from TRBV28 and TRBJ1-2, with a tentative D call TRBD1 (6 bases). The CDR3 has 15 residues. Trimming stripped 5 bases from V and 4 bases from J, with 17 bases between. The germline gives CDR1 MDHEN, CDR2 SYDVKM. CDR3 protein: CASSLNPGQTYGYTF. For the CDR3, the DNA is TGTGCCAGCAGTCTTAATCCGGGACAAACCTATGGCTACACCTTC.

The gene calls are TRBV10-3 and TRBJ1-5; 8 bases are shared with TRBD1. CDR1 is ENHRY and CDR2 is SYGVKD in the germline V gene. V shed 0 bases, J shed 12 bases, and the junction held 1 base outside the gene matches. This CDR3 comprises 12 residues. The DNA for the CDR3 is TGTGCCATCAGTGAGTCGACAGGGGACCAGCATTTT. It yields the protein CAISESTGDQHF.

This sequence joins TRBV13 and TRBJ1-1; D gene unclear. The CDR3 has 13 residues. Germline values: CDR1 PRHDT, CDR2 FYEKMQ (reference sequence). Trimming took off 3 bases at V and 0 bases at J, with 5 bases between the two ends. DNA of the CDR3: TGTGCCAGCAGCTTGTCAATGAACACTGAAGCTTTCTTT. Amino acids: CASSLSMNTEAFF.

About this clone itself: This may be a read error: a much more frequent sequence differs by one nucleotide. Other DNA sequences in this sample translate to the same CDR3. This sequence joins TRBV7-9 and TRBJ1-1, with unresolved D. V was cut by 5 bases and J by 3 bases, with 4 bases left in between. Germline CDR1 and CDR2: SEHNR and FQNEAQ (reference sequence). CDR3 length: 11 residues. This CDR3 reads CASSRDTEAFF. DNA for the CDR3: TGTGCCAGCAGCCGAGACACTGAAGCTTTCTTT.

The chain combines TRBV5-4 with TRBJ2-2, with 7 bases lining up with TRBD1. The CDR3 is 16 amino acids. Trimming removed 2 bases from V and 0 bases from J; junction bases left unmatched: 4. The germline gives CDR1 SGHNT, CDR2 YYREEE (reference sequence). The CDR3 reads CASSFPQGANTGELFF. For the CDR3, the DNA is TGTGCCAGCAGCTTTCCGCAGGGGGCGAACACCGGGGAGCTGTTTTTT. Based on the CDR3 plus reference TRBV5-4 and TRBJ2-2, the full variable domain is ETGVTQSPTHLIKTRGQQVTLRCSSQSGHNTVSWYQQALGQGPQFIFQYYREEENGRGNFPPRFSGLQFPNYSSELNVNALELDDSALYLCASSFPQGANTGELFFGEGSRLTVL.

The V and J genes are TRBV7-6 and TRBJ1-3, with D perhaps matching TRBD1 (6 bases). This CDR3 contains 16 residues. The V end was cut by 1 base, the J end by 2 bases, with 12 bases between. CDR1 is SGHVS, CDR2 FNYEAQ, per germline. In nucleotides, the CDR3 is TGTGCCAGCAGCTTAGGACAGGTTTTGGCTGGAAACACCATATATTTT. Its protein is CASSLGQVLAGNTIYF.

Only a few counts were recorded for this clone. This rearrangement joins TRBV2 to TRBJ2-7; 9 positions match TRBD2. The J segment lost 3 bases and the V segment lost 8 bases, leaving 14 bases of the junction unmatched. Germline V gene lookup returns CDR1 SNHLY and CDR2 FYNNEI. The CDR3 totals 16 residues. CDR3 DNA: TGTGCCAGCCGCAAGCAAGGATTAGCGGGGGTCTACGAGCAGTACTTC. Translated: CASRKQGLAGVYEQYF.

The chain is built from TRBV6-5 and TRBJ2-4, with D possibly TRBD1 on 5 matching bases. Between the trimmed V and J ends, which lost 5 bases and 0 bases, there was a span of 8 bases. The CDR3 contains 14 residues. Germline V lookup: CDR1 MNHEY, CDR2 SVGAGI. CDR3 sequence: CASSQGLAKNIQYF. The CDR3 DNA reads TGTGCCAGCAGTCAGGGATTAGCCAAAAACATTCAGTACTTC.

The V gene is TRBV6-4, the J gene TRBJ1-1, with a weak D call TRBD1 (5 bases). Germline lookup yields CDR1 MRHNA and CDR2 SNTAGT. The CDR3 totals 13 residues. V was pared by 3 bases and J by 3 bases, with 8 bases between. The DNA for the CDR3 is TGTGCCAGCAGTGAGCAGGGATACACTGAAGCTTTCTTT. It yields the protein CASSEQGYTEAFF.

Written as DNA, the CDR3 is TGTGCCATCAAGGCGGGACAGGGCTCTGAAAAACTGTTTTTT. It translates to CAIKAGQGSEKLFF. This chain uses TRBV10-3 with TRBJ1-4, with TRBD1 matching over 9 bases. This CDR3 region has 14 residues. V shed 7 bases, J shed 7 bases, and the junction held 7 bases outside the gene matches. Germline CDR1 is ENHRY and CDR2 is SYGVKD.

This CDR3 reads CAWSVGVATQYF. The CDR3 DNA sequence: TGTGCCTGGAGTGTAGGGGTCGCGACCCAGTACTTC. The V gene is TRBV30, the J gene TRBJ2-5; D might be TRBD1 (5 bases). The CDR3 runs 12 residues. V was cut by 0 bases and J by 7 bases, with 9 bases left in between. Germline CDR1 reads GTSNPN; CDR2 reads SVGIG (reference sequence).

This clone is a singleton in its sample. CDR3 sequence reads: CASSYPLLAVNNNTGELFF. The CDR3 nucleotides are TGTGCCAGCAGCTACCCCCTACTAGCGGTTAATAATAACACCGGGGAGCTGTTTTTT. This chain joins TRBV11-2 and TRBJ2-2, with 8 positions matching TRBD2. V lost 4 bases to trimming and J lost 2 bases; unmatched junction nucleotides: 15. Germline assignment: CDR1 SGHAT and CDR2 FQNNGV. The CDR3 consists of 19 residues.

The chain uses TRBV5-4 and TRBJ2-7, with D possibly being TRBD1 (5 bases). The CDR3 is 15 amino acids. Between the trimmed V and J ends, which lost 6 bases and 5 bases, there was a span of 21 bases. Germline V CDR1 and CDR2: SGHNT, YYREEE (reference sequence). The CDR3 loop is CASTRGRLQGDEQYF. The CDR3 coding sequence is TGTGCCAGCACTCGCGGACGGTTGCAAGGGGACGAGCAGTACTTC.

The chain combines TRBV9 with TRBJ2-5; D remains unclear. V lost 0 bases and J 5 bases, leaving 5 bases between the germline ends. The CDR3 spans 12 residues. Per germline, CDR1 SGDLS and CDR2 YYNGEE. CDR3 coding DNA: TGTGCCAGCAGCGTAGTGCGTGAGACCCAGTACTTC. Translated: CASSVVRETQYF.

The chain uses TRBV2 and TRBJ1-5; D may be TRBD1 (6 bases). The CDR3 length is 15 residues. Trimming removed 4 bases from V and 0 bases from J, with 10 bases in between. Germline CDR1 and CDR2: SNHLY and FYNNEI. CDR3: CASSVGGDSNQPQHF. CDR3 DNA: TGTGCCAGCAGTGTAGGGGGGGATAGCAATCAGCCCCAGCATTTT.